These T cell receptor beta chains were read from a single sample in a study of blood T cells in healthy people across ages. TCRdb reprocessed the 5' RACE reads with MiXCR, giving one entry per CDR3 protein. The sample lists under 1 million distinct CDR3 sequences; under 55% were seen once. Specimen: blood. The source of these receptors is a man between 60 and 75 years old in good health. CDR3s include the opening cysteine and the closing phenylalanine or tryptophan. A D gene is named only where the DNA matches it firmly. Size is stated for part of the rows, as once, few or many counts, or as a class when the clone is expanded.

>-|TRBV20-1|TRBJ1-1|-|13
CSAHALTGPEAFF
TGCAGTGCTCATGCTCTCACAGGGCCTGAAGCTTTCTTT
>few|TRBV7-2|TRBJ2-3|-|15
CASSSPGHSTDTQYF
TGTGCCAGCAGCTCCCCGGGACACAGCACAGATACGCAGTATTTT
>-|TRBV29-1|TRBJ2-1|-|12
CSVENRYNEQFF
TGCAGCGTTGAGAATAGATACAATGAGCAGTTCTTC
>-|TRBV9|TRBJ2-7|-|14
CASSVGGQNYEQYF
TGTGCCAGCAGCGTAGGAGGACAGAATTACGAGCAGTACTTC
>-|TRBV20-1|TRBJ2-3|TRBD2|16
CSAGPRGGTSTDTQYF
TGCAGTGCTGGCCCGCGGGGGGGAACTAGCACAGATACGCAGTATTTT
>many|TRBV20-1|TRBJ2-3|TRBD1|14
CSARDRVGADTQYF
TGCAGTGCCCGCGACAGGGTGGGAGCAGATACGCAGTATTTT
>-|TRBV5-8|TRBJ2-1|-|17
CASSLELGRTVYNEQFF
TGTGCCAGCAGCTTGGAACTAGGGAGGACAGTCTACAATGAGCAGTTCTTC
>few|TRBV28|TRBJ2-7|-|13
CASRQQGGYEQYF
TGTGCCAGCAGACAACAGGGTGGTTACGAGCAGTACTTC
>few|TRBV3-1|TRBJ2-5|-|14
CASSRGGGKETQYF
TGTGCCAGCAGCCGAGGGGGGGGGAAAGAGACCCAGTACTTC
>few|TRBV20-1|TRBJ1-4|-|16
CSARGRIPATNEKLFF
TGCAGTGCTAGAGGCAGGATCCCTGCAACTAATGAAAAACTGTTTTTT
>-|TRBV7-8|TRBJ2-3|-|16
CASSLRRLASTDTQYF
TGTGCCAGCAGCTTAAGGAGACTTGCAAGCACAGATACGCAGTATTTT
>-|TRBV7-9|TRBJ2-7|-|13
CASSPAPPYEQYF
TGTGCCAGCAGCCCAGCCCCCCCTTACGAGCAGTACTTC
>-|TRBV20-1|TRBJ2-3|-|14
CSTTGKASTDTQYF
TGCAGTACAACAGGGAAAGCTAGCACAGATACGCAGTATTTT
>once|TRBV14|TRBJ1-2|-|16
CASSQDESRGNCGYTF
TGTGCCAGCAGTCAAGATGAAAGCAGGGGAAACTGTGGCTACACCTTC
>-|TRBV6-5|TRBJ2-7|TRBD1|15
CASSGPGTGRYEQYF
TGTGCCAGCAGTGGGCCCGGGACAGGGAGATACGAGCAGTACTTC
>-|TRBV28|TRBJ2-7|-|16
CASSSRWGPKTYEQYF
TGTGCCAGCAGTTCGCGTTGGGGGCCGAAAACCTACGAGCAGTACTTC
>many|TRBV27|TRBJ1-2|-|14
CASSLGRANYGYTF
TGTGCCAGCAGTTTAGGCAGGGCTAACTATGGCTACACCTTC
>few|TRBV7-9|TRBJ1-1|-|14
CASSRDTSNTEAFF
TGTGCCAGCAGTCGGGACACCTCGAACACTGAAGCTTTCTTT
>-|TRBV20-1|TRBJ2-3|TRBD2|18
CSARFPGLAGVTTDTQYF
TGCAGTGCTAGATTCCCGGGACTAGCGGGGGTCACCACAGATACGCAGTATTTT
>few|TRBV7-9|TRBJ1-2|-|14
CASSSGSGAYGYTF
TGTGCCAGCAGTTCTGGGAGCGGGGCCTATGGCTACACCTTC
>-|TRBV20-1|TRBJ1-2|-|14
CSAIPMENFYGYTF
TGCAGTGCTATCCCCATGGAGAACTTCTATGGCTACACCTTC
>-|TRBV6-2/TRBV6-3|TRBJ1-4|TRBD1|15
CASSFPGQWYEKLFF
TGTGCCAGCAGTTTTCCGGGACAGTGGTATGAAAAACTGTTTTTT
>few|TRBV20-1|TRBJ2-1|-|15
CSARDVSGLLNEQFF
TGCAGTGCTAGAGATGTCTCGGGACTTCTCAATGAGCAGTTCTTC
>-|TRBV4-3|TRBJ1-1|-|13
CASSQGARGEAFF
TGCGCCAGCAGCCAAGGGGCGAGGGGTGAAGCTTTCTTT
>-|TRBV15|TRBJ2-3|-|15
CATSPQRGSTDTQYF
TGTGCCACCAGCCCACAGAGGGGGAGCACAGATACGCAGTATTTT
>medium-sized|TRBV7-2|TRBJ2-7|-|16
CASSPIDSTTSYEQYF
TGTGCCAGCAGCCCGATTGACAGTACCACCTCCTACGAGCAGTACTTC
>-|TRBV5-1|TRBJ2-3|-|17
CASSSEPGLAGSDTQYF
TGCGCCAGCAGCTCAGAACCGGGACTCGCAGGTTCAGATACGCAGTATTTT
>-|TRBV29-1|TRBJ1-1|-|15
CIVEAGSTADTEAFF
TGCATCGTTGAAGCGGGGAGTACGGCGGACACTGAAGCTTTCTTT
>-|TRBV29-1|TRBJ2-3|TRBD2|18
CSVEGYLAGGLGTDTQYF
TGCAGCGTTGAGGGGTACCTAGCGGGGGGGCTCGGCACAGATACGCAGTATTTT
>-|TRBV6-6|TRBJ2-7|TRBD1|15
CASSFGTGGKYEQYF
TGCGCCAGCAGTTTCGGGACAGGGGGCAAGTACGAGCAGTACTTC
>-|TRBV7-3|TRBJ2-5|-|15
CASSPRGDIRGEQYF
TGTGCCAGCAGCCCCAGGGGGGATATTCGAGGGGAGCAGTACTTC
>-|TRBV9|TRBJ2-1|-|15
CASSEARGSYNEQFF
TGTGCCAGCAGCGAGGCGAGGGGCTCCTACAATGAGCAGTTCTTC
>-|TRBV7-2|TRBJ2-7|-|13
CASSLGTGTQQYF
TGTGCCAGCAGCTTAGGCACCGGGACACAGCAGTACTTC
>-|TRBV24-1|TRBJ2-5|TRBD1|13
CATSDPTGETQYF
TGTGCCACCAGTGACCCGACAGGGGAGACCCAGTACTTC
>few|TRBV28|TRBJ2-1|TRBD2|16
CASSHNFGDYRNEQFF
TGTGCCAGCAGTCATAATTTTGGGGACTACCGGAATGAGCAGTTCTTC
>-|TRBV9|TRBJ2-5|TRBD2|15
CASSPRLAGYYERYF
TGTGCCAGCAGCCCGAGACTAGCGGGGTACTACGAGCGGTACTTC
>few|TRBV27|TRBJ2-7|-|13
CASSFRFSYEQYF
TGTGCCAGCAGTTTTAGGTTCTCCTACGAGCAGTACTTC
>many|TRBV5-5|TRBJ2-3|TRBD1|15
CASSFLGQDADTQYF
TGTGCCAGCAGCTTCCTCGGACAGGATGCAGATACGCAGTATTTT
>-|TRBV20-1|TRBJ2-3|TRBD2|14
CSARAGGPTDTQYF
TGCAGTGCTAGAGCGGGGGGGCCCACAGATACGCAGTATTTT
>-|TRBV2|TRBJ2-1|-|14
CASIWERGTDEQFF
TGTGCCAGCATATGGGAGCGGGGGACAGATGAGCAGTTCTTC
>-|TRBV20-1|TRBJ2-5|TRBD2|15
CSALGVAGYQETQYF
TGCAGTGCCCTCGGGGTAGCGGGGTATCAAGAGACCCAGTACTTC
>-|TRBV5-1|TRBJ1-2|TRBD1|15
CASSGRAGGAYGYTF
TGCGCCAGCAGCGGGAGGGCAGGGGGCGCCTATGGCTACACCTTC
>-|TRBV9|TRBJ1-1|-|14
CASSGTPGSTEAFF
TGTGCCAGCAGCGGGACCCCGGGGAGCACTGAAGCTTTCTTT
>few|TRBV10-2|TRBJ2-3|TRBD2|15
CASSSGGATADTQYF
TGCGCCAGCAGTTCGGGGGGGGCGACCGCAGATACGCAGTATTTT
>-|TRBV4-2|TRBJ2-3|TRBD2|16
CASSRGLAGGRDTQYF
TGTGCCAGCAGCCGAGGACTAGCGGGGGGGCGAGATACGCAGTATTTT
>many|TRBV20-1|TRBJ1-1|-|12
CSVPLMSTEAFF
TGCAGCGTCCCCCTTATGAGCACTGAAGCTTTCTTT
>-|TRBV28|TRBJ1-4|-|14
CASTSGQLNEKLFF
TGTGCCAGCACCTCGGGCCAGCTTAATGAAAAACTGTTTTTT
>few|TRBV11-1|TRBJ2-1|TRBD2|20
CASSLLGGFGLAGSYNEQFF
TGTGCCAGCAGCTTACTTGGTGGGTTTGGGCTAGCGGGTTCCTACAATGAGCAGTTCTTC